This T cell receptor (beta chain) comes out of a study of T cell responses to AZD1222 COVID-19 vaccine. Study overall: Second doses were pooled across both intervals (about 4 or about 12 weeks). Study findings and constraints: No repertoire was sampled before or during the peak T cell response, only after it. Nearly half of unique spike-specific TCRs reportedly avoided B.1.351 and B.1.1.7 mutated regions. Receipt of two AZD1222 doses was followed by a rise in Spike-specific TCR breadth and depth.

The CDR3 contains 14 residues. Germline CDR1 LGHNA, CDR2 YSLEER. V lost 0 bases to trimming and J lost 7 bases, with 7 bases between them. A word on this clone: The antigen remains undetermined.

Profiling relied on immunoSEQ multiplex PCR, and the TCRdb table lists in-frame clones only, not all of them. The sample lists some 110,000 clones, 80% to 90% occurring once. This specimen was peripheral blood, taken on day 0 of AZD1222 vaccination. The origin of this receptor is an adult in good health. The chain combines TRBV4-3 with TRBJ1-6; D is possibly TRBD1 (5 bases). The CDR3 protein is CASSQDAGNSPLHF. The DNA of the CDR3 is TGCGCCAGCAGCCAAGACGCAGGGAATTCACCCCTCCACTTT.